This TCR beta chain was sequenced for a study of OX40 agonist ivuxolimab in advanced cancers. Study-level points and caveats: The study did not work out the antigen specificity of the expanded peripheral T cells. Among patients with partial responses at 0.1-3.0 mg/kg, clonal expansion was among the lowest. On average, CD8+ T cells showed a greater number of expanded clones than CD4+. In a subset of nonresponders, normalized T-cell clonal expansion was also low.

Generated by immunoSEQ multiplex PCR, the TCRdb table keeps only in-frame clones and is missing some. There are around 70,000 clones in the sample; 85% occur only once, and around 6.4% lies in the top ten. Concerning this clone: Its antigen remains unidentified.

Looked up from germline, CDR1 is MNHNS and CDR2 is SASEGT. The V gene lost 6 bases and the J gene lost 5 bases, with 16 bases spanning the gap. This CDR3 has 14 amino acids. The chain recombines TRBV6-1 with TRBJ1-2, with D maybe TRBD1 (6 bases). This TCR was sampled from an adult with an advanced solid tumor such as melanoma, head and neck, liver or kidney cancer. This sample comprised CD4+ or CD8+ T cells sorted from blood, obtained in a trial of the OX40 agonist ivuxolimab. The CDR3 nucleotides read TGTGCCAGCAGGACCGGGACACACTCTTATGGCTACACCTTC. Its protein is CASRTGTHSYGYTF.